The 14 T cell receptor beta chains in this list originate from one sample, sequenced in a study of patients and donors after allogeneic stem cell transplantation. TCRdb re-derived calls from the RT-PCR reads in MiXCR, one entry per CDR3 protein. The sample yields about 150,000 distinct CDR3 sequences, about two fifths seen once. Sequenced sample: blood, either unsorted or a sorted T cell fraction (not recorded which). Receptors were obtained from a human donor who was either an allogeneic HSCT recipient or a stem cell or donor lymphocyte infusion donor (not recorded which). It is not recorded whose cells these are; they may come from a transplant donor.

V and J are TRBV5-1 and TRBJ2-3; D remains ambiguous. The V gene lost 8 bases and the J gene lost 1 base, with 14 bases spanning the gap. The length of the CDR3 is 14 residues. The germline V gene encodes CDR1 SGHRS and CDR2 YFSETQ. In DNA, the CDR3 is TGCGCCAGACCTAAGCCCACTGGCACAGATACGCAGTATTTT. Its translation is CARPKPTGTDTQYF.

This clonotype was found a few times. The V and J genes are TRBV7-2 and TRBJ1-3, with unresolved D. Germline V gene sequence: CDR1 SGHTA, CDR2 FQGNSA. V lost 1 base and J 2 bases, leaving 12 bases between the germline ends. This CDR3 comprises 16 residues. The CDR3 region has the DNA TGTGCCAGCAGCTTAGGGGGTATTCTTCCTGGAAACACCATATATTTT. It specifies CASSLGGILPGNTIYF.

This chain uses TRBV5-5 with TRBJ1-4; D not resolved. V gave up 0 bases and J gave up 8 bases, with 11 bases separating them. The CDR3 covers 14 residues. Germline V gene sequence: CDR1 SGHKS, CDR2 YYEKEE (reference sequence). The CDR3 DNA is TGTGCCAGCAGCTTGGTATATAGAGACGAAAAACTGTTTTTT. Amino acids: CASSLVYRDEKLFF.

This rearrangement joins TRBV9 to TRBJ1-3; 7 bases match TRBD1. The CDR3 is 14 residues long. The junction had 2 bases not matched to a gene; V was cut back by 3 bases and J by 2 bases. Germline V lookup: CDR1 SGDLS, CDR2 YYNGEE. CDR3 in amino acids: CASSAGGTGNTIYF. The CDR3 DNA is TGTGCCAGCAGCGCAGGGGGAACTGGAAACACCATATATTTT.

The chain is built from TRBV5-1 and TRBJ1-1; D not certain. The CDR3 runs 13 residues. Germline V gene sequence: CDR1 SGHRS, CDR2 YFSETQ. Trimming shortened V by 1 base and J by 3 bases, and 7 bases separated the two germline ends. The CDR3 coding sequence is TGCGCCAGCAGCTTGAGATATCACACTGAAGCTTTCTTT. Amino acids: CASSLRYHTEAFF.

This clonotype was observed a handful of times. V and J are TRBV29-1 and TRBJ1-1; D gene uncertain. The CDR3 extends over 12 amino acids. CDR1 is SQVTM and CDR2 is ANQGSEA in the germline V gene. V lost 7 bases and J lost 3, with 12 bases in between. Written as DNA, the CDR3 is TGCAGCGCCTCTGAGGGTTACACTGAAGCTTTCTTT. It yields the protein CSASEGYTEAFF. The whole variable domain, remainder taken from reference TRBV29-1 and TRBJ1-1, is SAVISQKPSRDICQRGTSLTIQCQVDSQVTMMFWYRQQPGQSLTLIATANQGSEATYESGFVIDKFPISRPNLTFSTLTVSNMSPEDSSIYLCSASEGYTEAFFGQGTRLTVV.

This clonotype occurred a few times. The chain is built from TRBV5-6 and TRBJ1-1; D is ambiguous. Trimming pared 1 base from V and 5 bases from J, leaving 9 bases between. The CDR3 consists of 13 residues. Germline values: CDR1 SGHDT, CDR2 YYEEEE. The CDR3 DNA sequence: TGTGCCAGCAGCTTGCCAGTCTCTACTGAAGCTTTCTTT. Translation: CASSLPVSTEAFF.

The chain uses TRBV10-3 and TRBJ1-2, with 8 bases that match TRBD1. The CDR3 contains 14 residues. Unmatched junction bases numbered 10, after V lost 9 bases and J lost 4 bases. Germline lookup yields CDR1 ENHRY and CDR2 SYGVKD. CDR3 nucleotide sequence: TGTGCCATTGGTAACCGGGACAGGTTCTATGGCTACACCTTC. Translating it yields CAIGNRDRFYGYTF.

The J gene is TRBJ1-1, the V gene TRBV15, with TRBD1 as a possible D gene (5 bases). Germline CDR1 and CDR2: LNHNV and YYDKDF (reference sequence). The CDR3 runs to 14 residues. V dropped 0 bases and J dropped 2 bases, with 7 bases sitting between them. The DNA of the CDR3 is TGTGCCACCAGCAGAGACAGGGTAAACACTGAAGCTTTCTTT. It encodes CATSRDRVNTEAFF.

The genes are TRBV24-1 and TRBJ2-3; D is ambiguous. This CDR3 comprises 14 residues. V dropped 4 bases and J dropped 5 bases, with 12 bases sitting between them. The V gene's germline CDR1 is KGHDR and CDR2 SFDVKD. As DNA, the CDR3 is TGTGCCACCAGTGACTGGGTAGTCGGAGATACGCAGTATTTT. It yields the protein CATSDWVVGDTQYF.

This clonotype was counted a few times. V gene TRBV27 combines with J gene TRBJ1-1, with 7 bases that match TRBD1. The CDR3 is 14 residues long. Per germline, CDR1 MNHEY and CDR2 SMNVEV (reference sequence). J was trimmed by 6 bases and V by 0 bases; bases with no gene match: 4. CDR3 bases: TGTGCCAGCAGTTTATCACAGGGGTGGGCTGAAGCTTTCTTT. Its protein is CASSLSQGWAEAFF.

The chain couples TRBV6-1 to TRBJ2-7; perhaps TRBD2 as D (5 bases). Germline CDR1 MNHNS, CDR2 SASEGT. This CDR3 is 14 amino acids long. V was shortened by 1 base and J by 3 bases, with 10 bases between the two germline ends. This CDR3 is CASSEGGSLYEQYF. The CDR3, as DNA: TGTGCCAGCAGTGAAGGAGGGTCTCTCTACGAGCAGTACTTC.

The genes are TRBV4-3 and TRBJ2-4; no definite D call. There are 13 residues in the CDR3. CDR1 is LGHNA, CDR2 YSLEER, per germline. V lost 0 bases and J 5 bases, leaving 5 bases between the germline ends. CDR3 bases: TGCGCCAGCAGCCAAGAGGTCCAAAACATTCAGTACTTC. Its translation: CASSQEVQNIQYF.

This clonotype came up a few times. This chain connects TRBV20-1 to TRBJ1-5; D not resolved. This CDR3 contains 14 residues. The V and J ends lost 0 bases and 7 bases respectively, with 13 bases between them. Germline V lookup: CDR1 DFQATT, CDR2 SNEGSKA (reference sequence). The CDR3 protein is CSAREPGILQPQHF. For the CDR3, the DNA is TGCAGTGCTAGAGAGCCAGGAATCTTACAGCCCCAGCATTTT.